Below are 28 T cell receptor beta chains sequenced from a single sample in a study of regulatory T cells in long-lasting Graves disease listed by TCRdb under 2021. The library was prepared using multiplex PCR. TCRdb names Illumina HiSeq 4000 as the instrument used. CDR3 regions were amplified by Arm-PCR with iRepertoire HTBI primers to construct TCR beta libraries. TCRdb handled the public reads itself, with Q25 trimming in fastp and clone calling in MiXCR, and kept productive beta chains. CDR3 protein sequences are deduplicated, and each keeps its most common genes and DNA. The table for this sample lists under 450,000 distinct CDR3 sequences; about 20% of them were counted only once. The ten largest account for about 26% of the sample. Per the publication, the time point label means: persistent/refractory GD, antithyroid drugs over 5 years with positive TRAb. For both TCR sequencing and RNA sequencing, RNA was extracted from PBMCs using TRIzol.

This specimen consisted of peripheral blood mononuclear cells (PBMCs), obtained when the disease was refractory, from a patient treated with antithyroid drugs. The origin of the receptors is a female donor with Graves disease.

Many counts were recorded for this clonotype. This chain connects TRBV7-9 to TRBJ2-7, with D perhaps TRBD1 (6 bases). The V end was cut by 4 bases, the J end by 3 bases, with 10 bases between. The CDR3 spans 13 residues. CDR1 and CDR2 from the germline V gene are SEHNR and FQNEAQ (reference sequence). The CDR3 nucleotides read TGTGCCAGCAGCTCTTCCAGGGGCTACGAGCAGTACTTC. Protein product: CASSSSRGYEQYF.

The chain recombines TRBV5-1 with TRBJ2-7; TRBD2 agrees at 13 bases. From germline, CDR1 is SGHRS and CDR2 YFSETQ. The CDR3 is made up of 15 amino acids. V dropped 6 bases and J dropped 1; count of bases not matched to a gene: 4. The CDR3 coding sequence is TGCGCCAGCAAGTCGGGACTAGCGGGGTCCTACGAGCAGTACTTC. Protein: CASKSGLAGSYEQYF.

This clonotype has at least ten counts. V gene TRBV3-1 combines with J gene TRBJ1-5; possible D gene TRBD1, 5 bases. V lost 2 bases and J 7 bases, leaving 15 bases between the germline ends. The CDR3 covers 15 residues. CDR1 LGHDT and CDR2 YNNKEL come from the germline V gene (reference sequence). In nucleotides, the CDR3 is TGTGCCAGCAGCCAATCGGCGGGACGCGGCCAGCCCCAGCATTTT. Translation: CASSQSAGRGQPQHF.

The J gene is TRBJ2-1, the V gene TRBV6-1; no clear D. The germline V gene encodes CDR1 MNHNS and CDR2 SASEGT. V was cut by 0 bases and J by 13 bases, with 10 bases left in between. There are 12 residues in the CDR3. The CDR3 sequence: CASSEALTTQFF. The DNA of the CDR3 is TGTGCCAGCAGTGAAGCGCTCACCACACAGTTCTTC.

This clonotype has more than one count but fewer than ten. The chain has TRBV5-4 and TRBJ2-5; 9 nucleotides match TRBD2. Germline trimming cut 0 bases from V and 5 bases from J; bases unmatched to any gene: 8. The CDR3 sequence is 16 residues long. Per germline, CDR1 SGHNT and CDR2 YYREEE (reference sequence). The CDR3 is CASSLVAGGPRETQYF. DNA of the CDR3: TGTGCCAGCAGCTTGGTCGCGGGAGGGCCCAGGGAGACCCAGTACTTC.

This clonotype was seen a few times. The J gene is TRBJ2-7, the V gene TRBV7-2; tentatively, D is TRBD1 or TRBD2 (5 bases each). V was trimmed by 5 bases and J by 2 bases, leaving 19 bases between them. Germline V gene lookup returns CDR1 SGHTA and CDR2 FQGNSA. The length of the CDR3 is 16 residues. Here the CDR3 DNA reads TGTGCCAGCAGCCCTGGGTTGGGCAGAGGGGCCTACGAGCAGTACTTC. Translated, it gives CASSPGLGRGAYEQYF.

The V call is TRBV29-1, the J call TRBJ1-1, with a weak D call TRBD1 (6 bases). In germline, CDR1 is SQVTM, CDR2 ANQGSEA. Trimming took 4 bases from V and 2 from J, leaving 20 bases between them. The CDR3 sequence is 16 residues long. This CDR3 reads CSVVPTRTTGNTEAFF. CDR3 in DNA: TGCAGCGTTGTCCCTACACGTACGACAGGAAACACTGAAGCTTTCTTT.

There are a few counts of this clonotype. This sequence joins TRBV5-1 and TRBJ2-7, with TRBD1 identical over 8 bases. CDR3 length: 16 amino acids. The germline V gene encodes CDR1 SGHRS and CDR2 YFSETQ. Unmatched junction bases numbered 6, after V lost 1 base and J lost 0 bases. CDR3 coding DNA: TGCGCCAGCAGCTTGACAGGGGGTGATTACTCCTACGAGCAGTACTTC. It codes for CASSLTGGDYSYEQYF.

This clonotype was counted at least ten times. The J gene is TRBJ1-1, the V gene TRBV9; no definite D call. There are 13 residues in the CDR3. Germline V gene data show CDR1 as SGDLS and CDR2 as YYNGEE. V lost 1 base and J lost 2, with 6 bases in between. CDR3 DNA: TGTGCCAGCAGCGTAAATATCAACACTGAAGCTTTCTTT. Protein sequence: CASSVNINTEAFF.

This clonotype has only a few counts. A junction boundary mismatches the germline segment, possibly from a read error. The chain uses TRBV20-1 and TRBJ2-7; 9 nucleotides align to TRBD1. Germline V lookup: CDR1 DFQATT, CDR2 SNEGSKA (reference sequence). CDR3 length: 14 residues. The chain's CDR3 is CSARGDRAVYEQYF. The DNA for the CDR3 is TGCAGTGCCAGAGGGGACAGGGCCGTCTACGAGCAGTACTTC.

The chain is built from TRBV3-1 and TRBJ2-4; D is unresolved. Germline assignment: CDR1 LGHDT and CDR2 YNNKEL (reference sequence). The CDR3 is 15 amino acids. The V end was cut by 1 base, the J end by 0 bases, with 7 bases between. CDR3 DNA: TGTGCCAGCAGCCAAGCGTCGATAGCCAAAAACATTCAGTACTTC. Its protein product is CASSQASIAKNIQYF.

Worth noting for this clonotype: A much larger clone lies one base from this, so it may be a read error. The CDR3 region is CASSGTVLRGDCGYTF. CDR3 sequence (DNA): TGTGCCAGCAGCGGGACAGTCTTACGTGGGGACTGTGGCTACACCTTC. The chain employs TRBV28 and TRBJ1-2; TRBD1 aligns across 7 bases. The CDR3 covers 16 residues. CDR1 and CDR2 from the germline V gene are MDHEN and SYDVKM. With V trimmed by 6 bases and J by 7 bases, 17 bases remained unmatched.

As regards this clonotype: It is likely a read error: a sequence one base away is far more abundant. The chain joins TRBV6-5 to TRBJ2-1; 9 nucleotides match TRBD2. Germline V gene data show CDR1 as MNHEY and CDR2 as SVGAGI. V lost 0 bases, J lost 10 bases, and 10 bases stayed unmatched. The CDR3 is made up of 16 amino acids. Here the CDR3 reads CASSYSSSGASYEQFF. CDR3 in DNA: TGTGCCAGCAGTTACTCTTCTAGCGGGGCCTCCTACGAGCAGTTCTTC.

This clonotype was observed a few times. The J gene is TRBJ1-5, the V gene TRBV7-2; the match to TRBD1 covers 8 bases. The V gene end was trimmed by 5 bases and the J gene end by 9 bases; junction bases not matched to a gene: 12. Germline V gene sequence: CDR1 SGHTA, CDR2 FQGNSA. The CDR3 has 15 residues. The CDR3 bases are TGTGCCAGCAGCATGGGCGGACAGGGTGGGAGGCCCCAGCATTTT. As protein: CASSMGGQGGRPQHF.

The sample holds a few counts of this clonotype. V is TRBV3-1 and J is TRBJ1-3; TRBD1 aligns across 7 bases. The CDR3 runs 15 residues. V was pared by 5 bases and J by 6 bases, with 10 bases of the junction left unmatched. Germline CDR1 LGHDT, CDR2 YNNKEL (reference sequence). The CDR3 nucleotides read TGTGCCAGCAGCTTTGTCGACAGGGCCGCAAACACCATATATTTT. This gives the protein CASSFVDRAANTIYF.

The chain links TRBV12-3 or TRBV12-4 to TRBJ2-1; 13 bases fit TRBD2. This CDR3 spans 15 amino acids. Trimming cost V 6 bases and J 6 bases; bases outside gene matches: 5. The CDR3 DNA reads TGTGCCAGCAGGGTTACTAGCGGGAGGGCCAATGAGCAGTTCTTC. Translation: CASRVTSGRANEQFF.

This clonotype was detected only a few times. The chain has TRBV20-1 and TRBJ2-1, with TRBD2 matching 10 bases. In germline, CDR1 is DFQATT, CDR2 SNEGSKA (reference sequence). The CDR3 is made up of 14 amino acids. The V and J ends lost 5 bases and 7 bases, in that order; junction bases with no gene match: 8. CDR3 sequence (DNA): TGCAGTGCTCTAGCGGGAGAACTCCTAAATGAGCAGTTCTTC. Encoded protein: CSALAGELLNEQFF.

The chain has TRBV20-1 and TRBJ2-3, with D perhaps matching TRBD2 (6 bases). V was shortened by 3 bases and J by 8 bases, with 21 bases between the two germline ends. This CDR3 comprises 15 residues. The germline CDR1 and CDR2 sequences are DFQATT and SNEGSKA (reference sequence). For the CDR3, the DNA is TGCAGTGCTAGGGGGGGTGGCGGGGCCTCCGTTACGCAGTATTTT. It translates to CSARGGGGASVTQYF.

The gene calls are TRBV3-1 and TRBJ1-2, with TRBD1 as a possible D gene (6 bases). This CDR3 contains 19 residues. CDR1 is LGHDT and CDR2 is YNNKEL in the germline V gene (reference sequence). Trimming removed 0 bases from V and 8 bases from J, with 28 bases in between. The CDR3 nucleotides are TGTGCCAGCAGCCAAGATCCGCATGGGGGGCGCGGGATCTCTACCGGCTACACCTTC. Residues: CASSQDPHGGRGISTGYTF.

The CDR3 loop is CASSAGTGYQETQYF. CDR3 sequence (DNA): TGTGCCAGCAGCGCCGGGACAGGGTACCAAGAGACCCAGTACTTC. The chain recombines TRBV9 with TRBJ2-5; TRBD1 aligns across 9 bases. V trimming: 3 bases; J trimming: 0 bases; junction bases outside the gene matches: 3. Per germline, CDR1 SGDLS and CDR2 YYNGEE. The CDR3 covers 15 residues.

V and J are TRBV6-1 and TRBJ1-6, with 8 bases lining up with TRBD1. The junction had 9 bases not matched to a gene; V was cut back by 6 bases and J by 8 bases. CDR3 length: 15 residues. Per the germline V gene, CDR1 is MNHNS and CDR2 is SASEGT. CDR3 DNA: TGTGCCAGCAGACCCCCCGACAGGGGTGATTCACCCCTCCACTTT. It translates to CASRPPDRGDSPLHF.

The chain is built from TRBV7-9 and TRBJ2-7; D might be TRBD1 or TRBD2, each matching 6 bases. V gave up 6 bases and J gave up 0 bases, with 15 bases separating them. This CDR3 is 15 amino acids long. Germline assignment: CDR1 SEHNR and CDR2 FQNEAQ (reference sequence). The CDR3 DNA follows: TGTGCCAGCAGTCGCGGGACACTCAGCTCCTACGAGCAGTACTTC. Translation: CASSRGTLSSYEQYF.

This clonotype was seen at least ten times. At one end, the junction sequence differs from germline, possibly due to a read error. This chain links TRBV28 with TRBJ2-7; D possibly corresponds to TRBD2 (5 bases). The CDR3 has 14 amino acids. CDR1 and CDR2 (germline): MDHEN, SYDVKM. This chain's CDR3 is CASSPGLGIPERNF. The DNA of the CDR3 is TGTGCCAGCAGTCCCGGACTGGGGATACCTGAGCGAAACTTC.

The chain joins TRBV25-1 to TRBJ2-1; D might be TRBD2 (6 bases). This CDR3 comprises 13 residues. V gave up 9 bases and J gave up 0 bases, with 9 bases separating them. In germline, CDR1 is MGHDK, CDR2 SYGVNS. The CDR3: CARPSVSYNEQFF. In DNA, the CDR3 is TGTGCCAGGCCTAGCGTCTCCTACAATGAGCAGTTCTTC. The variable domain in full, with the rest retrieved from reference TRBV25-1 and TRBJ2-1, is EADIYQTPRYLVIGTGKKITLECSQTMGHDKMYWYQQDPGMELHLIHYSYGVNSTEKGDLSSESTVSRIRTEHFPLTLESARPSHTSQYLCARPSVSYNEQFFGPGTRLTVL.

Only a few counts were recorded for this clonotype. The chain couples TRBV20-1 to TRBJ1-1; 7 positions agree with TRBD1. V was clipped by 0 bases and J by 3 bases; unmatched bases: 1. The germline CDR1 and CDR2 sequences are DFQATT and SNEGSKA (reference sequence). The CDR3 is 13 residues long. In DNA form, the CDR3 reads TGCAGTGCTAGAGAGGGGACAGACACTGAAGCTTTCTTT. It codes for CSAREGTDTEAFF.

As concerns this clonotype: The conserved closing phenylalanine or tryptophan is absent in this CDR3, likely reflecting a read error. This chain joins TRBV19 and TRBJ1-2; TRBD1 is a possible D gene (5 bases). The CDR3 spans 14 residues. The germline gives CDR1 LNHDA, CDR2 SQIVND (reference sequence). V was cut by 3 bases and J by 1 base, with 9 bases left in between. Written as DNA, the CDR3 is TGTGCCAGTAGTATGGGGCAGGGTAACTATGGCTACACCTCC. Translated, it gives CASSMGQGNYGYTS.

This clonotype came up a few times. V is TRBV28 and J is TRBJ2-4; D perhaps matches TRBD1 (7 bases). The CDR3 covers 13 residues. Germline-derived CDR1 and CDR2 are MDHEN and SYDVKM. V lost 5 bases and J lost 12, with 17 bases in between. The CDR3 reads CASSETGRRDQYF. CDR3 nucleotides: TGTGCCAGCAGTGAGACAGGGCGGAGGGATCAGTACTTC.

This clonotype was seen many times. The chain has TRBV20-1 and TRBJ2-5; 12 bases are a match to TRBD2. The CDR3 covers 16 residues. With 3 bases clipped from V and 5 bases from J, the junction kept 10 bases outside the gene matches. Germline-derived CDR1 and CDR2 are DFQATT and SNEGSKA (reference sequence). In DNA, the CDR3 is TGCAGTGCTAGTGCGCTAGCGGGAGGGCTGGGGGAGACCCAGTACTTC. As protein: CSASALAGGLGETQYF.